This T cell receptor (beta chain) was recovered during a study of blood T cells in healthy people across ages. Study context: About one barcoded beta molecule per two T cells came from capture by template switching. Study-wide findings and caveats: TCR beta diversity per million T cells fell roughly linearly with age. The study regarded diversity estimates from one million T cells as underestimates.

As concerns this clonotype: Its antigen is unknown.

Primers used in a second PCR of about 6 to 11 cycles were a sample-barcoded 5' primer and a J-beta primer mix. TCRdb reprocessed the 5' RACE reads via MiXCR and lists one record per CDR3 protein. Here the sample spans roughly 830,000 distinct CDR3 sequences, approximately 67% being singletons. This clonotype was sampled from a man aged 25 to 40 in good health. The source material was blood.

CDR3 in amino acids: CASSQEESGTQYF. CDR3 nucleotides: TGCGCCAGCAGCCAAGAGGAATCAGGCACGCAGTACTTC. The chain carries TRBV4-1 and TRBJ2-7, with D hard to call. This CDR3 contains 13 residues. With 0 bases removed from V and 9 bases from J, the gap between germline ends came to 12 bases. CDR1 and CDR2 from the germline V gene are MGHRA and YSYEKL.